These 23 T cell receptor beta chains were sequenced from one sample in a study of blood T cell repertoires in COVID-19. Produced via immunoSEQ multiplex PCR; TCRdb's table is partial and in-frame only. Here the sample spans about 97,000 clones, about 90% being singletons. Sequenced: peripheral blood. These receptors were taken from a human donor in a cohort sampled during active COVID-19.

The J gene is TRBJ1-3, the V gene TRBV4-2, with D uncertain. V gave up 0 bases and J gave up 4 bases, with 19 bases separating them. The length of the CDR3 is 18 residues. Germline V gene data show CDR1 as LGHNA and CDR2 as YNFKEQ. This chain's CDR3 is CASSQDLQSGGSGNTIYF. The CDR3 bases are TGTGCCAGCAGCCAAGATCTCCAATCGGGAGGGTCCGGAAACACCATATATTTT.

The chain carries TRBV28 and TRBJ2-7; 7 bases are a match to TRBD2. The CDR3 spans 14 residues. CDR1 and CDR2 (germline): MDHEN, SYDVKM. J gave up 2 bases and V 7 bases, and 8 bases lay outside the gene matches. The CDR3 reads CASNSRSGTYEQYF. The CDR3 DNA follows: TGTGCCAGCAACTCGAGGAGCGGGACCTACGAGCAGTACTTC.

This chain uses TRBV5-1 with TRBJ1-1, with 7 bases lining up with TRBD1. The germline gives CDR1 SGHRS, CDR2 YFSETQ. The CDR3 loop spans 13 amino acids. Unmatched junction bases numbered 6, after V lost 4 bases and J lost 6 bases. The CDR3 coding sequence is TGCGCCAGCAGCACGACAGGGTTCGCTGAAGCTTTCTTT. Protein: CASSTTGFAEAFF.

There are a few counts of this clone. The rearrangement uses TRBV5-4 and TRBJ1-5, with D unresolved. Trimming cost V 0 bases and J 5 bases, with 9 bases left between them. CDR3 length equals 14 residues. The V gene's germline CDR1 is SGHNT and CDR2 YYREEE (reference sequence). The CDR3 DNA sequence: TGTGCCAGCAGCTTGGGATCGGGAGATCAGCCCCAGCATTTT. Encoded protein: CASSLGSGDQPQHF.

This clone was recorded only once. The chain couples TRBV19 to TRBJ2-7; 8 nucleotides align to TRBD2. The junction had 7 bases not matched to a gene; V was cut back by 5 bases and J by 1 base. This CDR3 is 15 amino acids long. Germline V gives CDR1 LNHDA, CDR2 SQIVND (reference sequence). This CDR3 reads CASSLGGGGSYEQYF. The DNA of the CDR3 is TGTGCCAGTAGTCTCGGGGGGGGAGGTTCCTACGAGCAGTACTTC.

CDR3 DNA sequence: TGTGCCAGCAGACAGGGTGAGCAGTTCTTC. Translating it yields CASRQGEQFF. This chain uses TRBV28 with TRBJ2-1; D possibly corresponds to TRBD1 (6 bases). CDR3 size: 10 residues. Trimming removed 6 bases at V and 9 bases at J, with 6 bases between. From germline, CDR1 is MDHEN and CDR2 SYDVKM.

The genes are TRBV6-5 and TRBJ2-2; unclear D gene. V gave up 7 bases and J gave up 3 bases, with 12 bases separating them. The CDR3 loop spans 14 amino acids. The V gene's germline CDR1 is MNHEY and CDR2 SVGAGI. The CDR3 here is CASTRSPDTGELFF. CDR3 bases: TGTGCCAGCACGAGATCCCCCGACACCGGGGAGCTGTTTTTT.

This chain links TRBV5-1 with TRBJ2-7; D possibly corresponds to TRBD1 (6 bases). Germline assignment: CDR1 SGHRS and CDR2 YFSETQ. V lost 2 bases to trimming and J lost 5 bases, with 17 bases between them. CDR3 length: 15 residues. CDR3 nucleotide sequence: TGCGCCAGCAGCTTCCAGGGGTCTACAACCAACGAGCAGTACTTC. Translated, it gives CASSFQGSTTNEQYF.

V and J are TRBV19 and TRBJ2-1; the match to TRBD2 covers 10 bases. The CDR3 runs 15 residues. V lost 3 bases and J lost 4; bases outside the gene matches: 3. The germline CDR1 and CDR2 sequences are LNHDA and SQIVND (reference sequence). The CDR3 DNA follows: TGTGCCAGTAGTATGGCTAGCGGGAGATACAATGAGCAGTTCTTC. Translating it yields CASSMASGRYNEQFF.

This clone came up a few times. The V gene is TRBV5-1, the J gene TRBJ2-1, with 9 bases lining up with TRBD2. Trimming removed 0 bases from V and 6 bases from J; junction bases left unmatched: 10. Looked up from germline, CDR1 is SGHRS and CDR2 is YFSETQ. CDR3 length equals 17 residues. CDR3 region: CASSLEGRPSGANEQFF. DNA for the CDR3: TGCGCCAGCAGCTTGGAAGGGCGGCCTAGCGGGGCCAATGAGCAGTTCTTC.

The CDR3: CASSIDPAGVSLRYEQYF. The CDR3 nucleotides are TGTGCCAGTAGTATAGATCCTGCGGGAGTCTCCCTAAGGTACGAGCAGTACTTC. The gene calls are TRBV19 and TRBJ2-7; 7 positions match TRBD2. The CDR3 totals 18 residues. The germline gives CDR1 LNHDA, CDR2 SQIVND (reference sequence). J gave up 4 bases and V 0 bases, and 15 bases lay outside the gene matches. The full variable domain, completed using reference TRBV19 and TRBJ2-7, is DGGITQSPKYLFRKEGQNVTLSCEQNLNHDAMYWYRQDPGQGLRLIYYSQIVNDFQKGDIAEGYSVSREKKESFPLTVTSAQKNPTAFYLCASSIDPAGVSLRYEQYFGPGTRLTVT.

The chain is built from TRBV24-1 and TRBJ2-3; D is unresolved. Germline V gene data show CDR1 as KGHDR and CDR2 as SFDVKD. The CDR3 loop spans 16 amino acids. The V gene lost 3 bases and the J gene lost 2 bases, with 14 bases spanning the gap. In nucleotides, the CDR3 is TGTGCCACCAGTGATCCCGTGCGGCTCAACACAGATACGCAGTATTTT. Protein sequence: CATSDPVRLNTDTQYF.

The chain links TRBV9 to TRBJ2-3, with TRBD2 identical over 12 bases. Per germline, CDR1 SGDLS and CDR2 YYNGEE. The ends lost 3 bases at V and 4 bases at J; junction bases unmatched: 12. The CDR3 totals 18 residues. CDR3: CASSAGTSGLLGADTQYF. In DNA, the CDR3 is TGTGCCAGCAGCGCAGGGACTAGCGGGCTCCTCGGGGCAGATACGCAGTATTTT.

The chain joins TRBV2 to TRBJ2-5; 9 bases line up with TRBD2. Unmatched junction bases numbered 16, after V lost 7 bases and J lost 4 bases. Germline CDR1 and CDR2: SNHLY and FYNNEI. This CDR3 is built from 17 residues. CDR3 sequence reads: CASIILSGLALRETQYF. CDR3 bases: TGTGCCAGCATTATCCTCTCGGGACTAGCACTCCGAGAGACCCAGTACTTC.

The chain employs TRBV6-2 or TRBV6-3 and TRBJ2-7, with 7 bases aligning to TRBD2. Germline values: CDR1 MNHEY, CDR2 SVGEGT. The CDR3 has 15 amino acids. J gave up 6 bases and V 7 bases, and 15 bases lay outside the gene matches. CDR3 in amino acids: CASTPAVAGAREQYF. CDR3 bases: TGTGCCAGCACCCCGGCGGTGGCGGGAGCTCGCGAGCAGTACTTC.

The V call is TRBV28, the J call TRBJ1-4; possible D gene TRBD1, 5 bases. This CDR3 has 15 amino acids. The germline V gene encodes CDR1 MDHEN and CDR2 SYDVKM. V was shortened by 6 bases and J by 1 base, with 12 bases between the two germline ends. For the CDR3, the DNA is TGTGCCAGCAGCCCAGGGAGGCTAACTAATGAAAAACTGTTTTTT. Its translation: CASSPGRLTNEKLFF.

The V call is TRBV11-1, the J call TRBJ2-7, with 8 bases that match TRBD1. Germline V gene data show CDR1 as SGHAT and CDR2 as FQDESV (reference sequence). Trimming took 5 bases from V and 5 from J; bases not matched to a gene: 11. The CDR3 has 15 residues. The CDR3 nucleotides read TGTGCCAGCAGCCCCTGGGGCAGGGGGCGGAACGAGCAGTACTTC. Its translation: CASSPWGRGRNEQYF. Filled out from reference TRBV11-1 and TRBJ2-7, the complete variable domain reads EAEVAQSPRYKITEKSQAVAFWCDPISGHATLYWYRQILGQGPELLVQFQDESVVDDSQLPKDRFSAERLKGVDSTLKIQPAELGDSAMYLCASSPWGRGRNEQYFGPGTRLTVT.

This sequence joins TRBV19 and TRBJ2-1, with TRBD2 matching 15 bases. The V segment lost 0 bases and the J segment 4 bases; nucleotides outside the gene matches: 4. CDR1 and CDR2 (germline): LNHDA, SQIVND (reference sequence). CDR3 length: 18 amino acids. The CDR3 is CASSIDGTSGRRYNEQFF. DNA for the CDR3: TGTGCCAGTAGTATAGACGGGACTAGCGGGAGGAGATACAATGAGCAGTTCTTC.

The chain combines TRBV15 with TRBJ2-3; 7 bases are a match to TRBD1. The CDR3 length is 17 residues. Germline-derived CDR1 and CDR2 are LNHNV and YYDKDF (reference sequence). J lost 3 bases, V lost 1 base, and 10 bases had no gene match. The CDR3 DNA sequence: TGTGCCACCAGCAGAGTACGGACAGGAACGGGGACAGATACGCAGTATTTT. It yields the protein CATSRVRTGTGTDTQYF.

This clone has just one count. The rearrangement links TRBV3-1 (or the pseudogene TRBV3-2) to TRBJ2-1; 10 bases align to TRBD2. The V gene end was trimmed by 4 bases and the J gene end by 0 bases; junction bases not matched to a gene: 12. Germline V CDR1 and CDR2: LGHDT, YNNKEL (reference sequence). This CDR3 is 19 amino acids long. The CDR3 nucleotides are TGTGCCAGCAGCCGACTAGGACTAGCGGAAAAAAGCTCCTACAATGAGCAGTTCTTC. This gives the protein CASSRLGLAEKSSYNEQFF.

The chain uses TRBV7-2 and TRBJ2-1; D unresolved. With 8 bases removed from V and 0 bases from J, the gap between germline ends came to 8 bases. CDR3 length: 13 residues. In germline, CDR1 is SGHTA, CDR2 FQGNSA. CDR3 DNA sequence: TGTGCCAGCTCCGGTCCCTCCTACAATGAGCAGTTCTTC. Residues: CASSGPSYNEQFF.

The chain employs TRBV6-2 or TRBV6-3 and TRBJ2-7, with 12 bases fitting TRBD2. In germline, CDR1 is MNHEY, CDR2 SVGEGT. This CDR3 comprises 17 residues. Germline trimming cut 1 base from V and 0 bases from J; bases unmatched to any gene: 4. The DNA for the CDR3 is TGTGCCAGCAGTTACTGGCTAGCGGGAGGGGTCTCCTACGAGCAGTACTTC. Amino acids: CASSYWLAGGVSYEQYF.

The chain is built from TRBV6-5 and TRBJ2-3; D perhaps matches TRBD2 (5 bases). V was cut by 2 bases and J by 2 bases, with 8 bases left in between. The CDR3 has 14 residues. The germline CDR1 and CDR2 sequences are MNHEY and SVGAGI. In DNA, the CDR3 is TGTGCCAGCAGTTACGACTATTACACAGATACGCAGTATTTT. Translating it yields CASSYDYYTDTQYF.